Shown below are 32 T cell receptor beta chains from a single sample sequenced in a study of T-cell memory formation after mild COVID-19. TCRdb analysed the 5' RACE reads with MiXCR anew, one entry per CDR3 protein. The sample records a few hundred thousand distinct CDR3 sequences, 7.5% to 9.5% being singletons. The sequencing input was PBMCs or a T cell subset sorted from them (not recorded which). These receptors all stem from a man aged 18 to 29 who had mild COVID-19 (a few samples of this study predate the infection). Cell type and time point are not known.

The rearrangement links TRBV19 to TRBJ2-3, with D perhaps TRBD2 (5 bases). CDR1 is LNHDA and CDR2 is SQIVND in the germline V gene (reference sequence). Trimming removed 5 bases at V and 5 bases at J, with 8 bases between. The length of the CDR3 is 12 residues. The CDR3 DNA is TGTGCCAGTAGTGAGGCGGGAGATACGCAGTATTTT. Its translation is CASSEAGDTQYF.

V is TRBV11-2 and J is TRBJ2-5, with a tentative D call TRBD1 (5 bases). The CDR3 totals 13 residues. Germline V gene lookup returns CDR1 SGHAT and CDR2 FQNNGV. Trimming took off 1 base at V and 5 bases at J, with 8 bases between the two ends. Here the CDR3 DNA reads TGTGCCAGCAGCTTAGCCAGGGTGGAGACCCAGTACTTC. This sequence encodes CASSLARVETQYF.

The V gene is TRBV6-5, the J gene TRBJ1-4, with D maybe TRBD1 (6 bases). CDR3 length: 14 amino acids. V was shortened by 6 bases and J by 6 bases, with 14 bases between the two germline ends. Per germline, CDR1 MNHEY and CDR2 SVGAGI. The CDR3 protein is CASRKPGVDEKLFF. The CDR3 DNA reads TGTGCCAGCAGGAAACCAGGGGTTGATGAAAAACTGTTTTTT.

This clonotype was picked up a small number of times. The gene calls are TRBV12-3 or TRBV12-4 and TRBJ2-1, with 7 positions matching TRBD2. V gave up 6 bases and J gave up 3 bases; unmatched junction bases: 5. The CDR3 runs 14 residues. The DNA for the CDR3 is TGTGCCAGCAGGATCCGGGACTACTACAATGAGCAGTTCTTC. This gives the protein CASRIRDYYNEQFF.

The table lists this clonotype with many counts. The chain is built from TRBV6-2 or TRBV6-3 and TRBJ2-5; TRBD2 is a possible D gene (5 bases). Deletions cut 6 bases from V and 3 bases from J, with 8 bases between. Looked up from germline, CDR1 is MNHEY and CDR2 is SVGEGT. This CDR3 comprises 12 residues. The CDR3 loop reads CASSSAEETQYF. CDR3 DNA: TGTGCCAGCAGCTCAGCGGAAGAGACCCAGTACTTC.

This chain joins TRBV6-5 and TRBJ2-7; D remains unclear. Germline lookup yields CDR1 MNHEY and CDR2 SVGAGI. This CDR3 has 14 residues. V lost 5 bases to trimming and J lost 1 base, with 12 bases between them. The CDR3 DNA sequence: TGTGCCAGCAGTCCCCGACTGGTGTCCTACGAGCAGTACTTC. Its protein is CASSPRLVSYEQYF.

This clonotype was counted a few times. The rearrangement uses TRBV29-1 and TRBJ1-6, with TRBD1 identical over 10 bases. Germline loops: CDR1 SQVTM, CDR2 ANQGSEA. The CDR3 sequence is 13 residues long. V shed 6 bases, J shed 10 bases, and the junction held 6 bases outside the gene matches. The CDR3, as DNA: TGCAGCGTGAGGACAGGGGGGAGCTCACCCCTCCACTTT. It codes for CSVRTGGSSPLHF.

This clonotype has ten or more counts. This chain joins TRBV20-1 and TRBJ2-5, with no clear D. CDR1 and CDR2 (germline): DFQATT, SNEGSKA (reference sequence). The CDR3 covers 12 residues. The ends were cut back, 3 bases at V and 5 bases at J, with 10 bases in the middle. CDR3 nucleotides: TGCAGTGCTAGTTCGTTCAGGGAGACCCAGTACTTC. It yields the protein CSASSFRETQYF.

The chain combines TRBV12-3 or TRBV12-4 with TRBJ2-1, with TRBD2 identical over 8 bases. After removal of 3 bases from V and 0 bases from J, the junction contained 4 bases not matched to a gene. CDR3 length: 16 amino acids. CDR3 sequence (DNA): TGTGCCAGCAGTTTCAAGCGGGGGCTCTCCTACAATGAGCAGTTCTTC. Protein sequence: CASSFKRGLSYNEQFF.

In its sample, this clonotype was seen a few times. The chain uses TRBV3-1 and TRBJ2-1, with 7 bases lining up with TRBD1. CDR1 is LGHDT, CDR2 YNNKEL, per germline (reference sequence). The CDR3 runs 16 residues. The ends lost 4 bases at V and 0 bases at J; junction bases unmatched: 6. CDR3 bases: TGTGCCAGCAGCCTAAGACCAGGGGGCTCCTACAATGAGCAGTTCTTC. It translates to CASSLRPGGSYNEQFF.

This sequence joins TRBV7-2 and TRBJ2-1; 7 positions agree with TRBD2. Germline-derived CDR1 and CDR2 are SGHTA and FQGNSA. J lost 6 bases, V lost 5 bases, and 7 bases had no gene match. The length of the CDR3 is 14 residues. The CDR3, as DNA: TGTGCCAGCAGCCCACCCGGGGGGATCAATGAGCAGTTCTTC. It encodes CASSPPGGINEQFF.

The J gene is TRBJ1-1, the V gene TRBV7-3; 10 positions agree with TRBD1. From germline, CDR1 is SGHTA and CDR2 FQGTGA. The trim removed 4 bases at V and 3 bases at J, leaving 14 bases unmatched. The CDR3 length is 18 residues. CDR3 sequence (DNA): TGTGCCAGCAGCTCATATCCCGGACAGGGGGATGGGGACACTGAAGCTTTCTTT. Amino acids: CASSSYPGQGDGDTEAFF.

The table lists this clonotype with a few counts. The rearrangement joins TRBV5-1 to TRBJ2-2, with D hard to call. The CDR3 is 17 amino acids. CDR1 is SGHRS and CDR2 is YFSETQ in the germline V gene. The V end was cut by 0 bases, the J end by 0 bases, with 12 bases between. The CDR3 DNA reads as TGCGCCAGCAGCTTGGATCAGACCCTGACGAACACCGGGGAGCTGTTTTTT. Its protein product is CASSLDQTLTNTGELFF.

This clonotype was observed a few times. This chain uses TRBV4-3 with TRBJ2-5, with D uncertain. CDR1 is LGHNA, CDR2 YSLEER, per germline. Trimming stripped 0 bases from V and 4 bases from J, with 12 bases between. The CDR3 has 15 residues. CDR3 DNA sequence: TGCGCCAGCAGCCAAGATCCCTTAGTCCGAGAGACCCAGTACTTC. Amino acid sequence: CASSQDPLVRETQYF.

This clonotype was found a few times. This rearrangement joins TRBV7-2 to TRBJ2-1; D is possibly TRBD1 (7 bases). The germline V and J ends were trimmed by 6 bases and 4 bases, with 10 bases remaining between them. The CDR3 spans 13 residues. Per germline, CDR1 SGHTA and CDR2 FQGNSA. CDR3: CASRPGGYNEQFF. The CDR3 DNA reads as TGTGCCAGCAGACCAGGGGGGTACAATGAGCAGTTCTTC.

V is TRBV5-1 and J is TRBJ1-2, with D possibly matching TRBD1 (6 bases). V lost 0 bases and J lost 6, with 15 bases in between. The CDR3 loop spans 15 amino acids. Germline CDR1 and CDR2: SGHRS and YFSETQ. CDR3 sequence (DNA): TGCGCCAGCAGCTTGGAAGGGGGATCGGTTCATGGCTACACCTTC. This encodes CASSLEGGSVHGYTF.

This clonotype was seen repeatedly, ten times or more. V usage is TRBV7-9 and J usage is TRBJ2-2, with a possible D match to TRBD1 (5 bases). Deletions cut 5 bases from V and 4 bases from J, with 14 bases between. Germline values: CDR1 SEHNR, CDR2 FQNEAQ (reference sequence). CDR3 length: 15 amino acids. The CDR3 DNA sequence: TGTGCCAGCAGCCCGATGGCAGGGATCACCGGGGAGCTGTTTTTT. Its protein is CASSPMAGITGELFF.

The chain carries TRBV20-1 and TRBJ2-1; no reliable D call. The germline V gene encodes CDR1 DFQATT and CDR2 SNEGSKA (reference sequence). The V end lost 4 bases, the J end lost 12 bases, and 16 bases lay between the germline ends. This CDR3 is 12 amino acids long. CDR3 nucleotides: TGCAGTGCTAAACGAGTCCGGTGGGTGCAGTTCTTC. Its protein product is CSAKRVRWVQFF.

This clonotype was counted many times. The CDR3 DNA is TGTGCCAGCAGCCTGACAGGGCGCGGCGGCTACACCTTC. It encodes CASSLTGRGGYTF. The V call is TRBV7-2, the J call TRBJ1-2; TRBD1 matches at 7 bases. V lost 5 bases and J lost 8; bases outside the gene matches: 8. Per germline, CDR1 SGHTA and CDR2 FQGNSA. This CDR3 is 13 amino acids long.

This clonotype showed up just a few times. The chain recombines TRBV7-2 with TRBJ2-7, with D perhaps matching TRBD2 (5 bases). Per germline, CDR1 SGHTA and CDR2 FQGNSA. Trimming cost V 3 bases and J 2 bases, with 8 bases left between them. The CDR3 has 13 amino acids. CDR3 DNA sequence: TGTGCCAGCAGCTTTACCGGGGCCTACGAGCAGTACGTC. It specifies CASSFTGAYEQYV.

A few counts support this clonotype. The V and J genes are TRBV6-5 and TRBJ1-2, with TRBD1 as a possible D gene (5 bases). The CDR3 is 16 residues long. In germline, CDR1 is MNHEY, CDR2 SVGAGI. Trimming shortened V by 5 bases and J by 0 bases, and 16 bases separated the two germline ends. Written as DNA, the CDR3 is TGTGCCAGCAGTCCCTTCCCGGGACCCCCTAACTATGGCTACACCTTC. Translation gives CASSPFPGPPNYGYTF.

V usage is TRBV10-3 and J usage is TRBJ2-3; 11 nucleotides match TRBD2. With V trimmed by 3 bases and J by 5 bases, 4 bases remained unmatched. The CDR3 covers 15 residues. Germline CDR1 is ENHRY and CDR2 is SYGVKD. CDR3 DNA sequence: TGTGCCATCAGTGATAGCGGGGGGGACGTAGATACGCAGTATTTT. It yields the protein CAISDSGGDVDTQYF.

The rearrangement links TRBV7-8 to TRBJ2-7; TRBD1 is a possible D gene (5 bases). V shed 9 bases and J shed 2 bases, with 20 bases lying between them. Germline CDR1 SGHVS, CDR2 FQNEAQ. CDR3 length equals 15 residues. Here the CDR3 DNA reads TGTGCCAGTCTACCCGGCCGCTGGGGCCCCTACGAGCAGTACTTC. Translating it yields CASLPGRWGPYEQYF.

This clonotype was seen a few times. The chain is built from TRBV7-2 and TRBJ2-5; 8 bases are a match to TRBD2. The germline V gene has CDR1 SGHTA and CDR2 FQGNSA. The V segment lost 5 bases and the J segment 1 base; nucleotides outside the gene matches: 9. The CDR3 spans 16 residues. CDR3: CASSTPPGGIQETQYF. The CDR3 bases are TGTGCCAGCAGCACCCCTCCGGGGGGGATCCAAGAGACCCAGTACTTC.

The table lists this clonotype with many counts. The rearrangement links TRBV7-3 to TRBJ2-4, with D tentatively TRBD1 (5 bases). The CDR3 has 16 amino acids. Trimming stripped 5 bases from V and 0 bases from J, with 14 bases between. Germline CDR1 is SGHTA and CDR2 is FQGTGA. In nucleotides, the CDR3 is TGTGCCAGCAGCGAAGACAGCCTACAAGCCAAAAACATTCAGTACTTC. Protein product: CASSEDSLQAKNIQYF.

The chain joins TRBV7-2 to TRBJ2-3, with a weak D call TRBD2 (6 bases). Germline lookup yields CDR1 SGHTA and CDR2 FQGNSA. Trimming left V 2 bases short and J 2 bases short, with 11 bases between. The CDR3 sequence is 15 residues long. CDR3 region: CASSLMGLLTDTQYF. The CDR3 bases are TGTGCCAGCAGCTTAATGGGACTTCTCACAGATACGCAGTATTTT.

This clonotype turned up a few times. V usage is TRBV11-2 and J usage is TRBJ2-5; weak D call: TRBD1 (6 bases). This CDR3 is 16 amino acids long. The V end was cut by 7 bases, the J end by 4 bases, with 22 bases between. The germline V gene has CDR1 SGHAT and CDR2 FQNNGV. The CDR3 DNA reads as TGTGCCAGCATCCGAAACAAGGGGGAGTTTGGAGAGACCCAGTACTTC. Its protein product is CASIRNKGEFGETQYF.

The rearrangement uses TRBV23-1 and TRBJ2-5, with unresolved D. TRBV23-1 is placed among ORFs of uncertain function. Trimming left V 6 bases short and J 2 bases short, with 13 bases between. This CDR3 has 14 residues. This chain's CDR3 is CASRTPGWQETQYF. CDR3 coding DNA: TGCGCCAGCAGAACCCCCGGGTGGCAAGAGACCCAGTACTTC.

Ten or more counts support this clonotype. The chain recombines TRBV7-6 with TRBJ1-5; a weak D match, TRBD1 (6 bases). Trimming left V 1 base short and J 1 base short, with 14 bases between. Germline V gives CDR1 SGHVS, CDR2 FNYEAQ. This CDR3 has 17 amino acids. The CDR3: CASSLGAGARSNQPQHF. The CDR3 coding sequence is TGTGCCAGCAGCTTAGGAGCAGGGGCTCGGAGCAATCAGCCCCAGCATTTT.

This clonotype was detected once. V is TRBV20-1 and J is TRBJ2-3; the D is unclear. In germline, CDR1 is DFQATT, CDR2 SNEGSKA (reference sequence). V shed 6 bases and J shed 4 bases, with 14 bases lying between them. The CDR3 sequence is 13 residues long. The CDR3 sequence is CSAPPHRADTQYF. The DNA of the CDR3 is TGCAGTGCCCCCCCCCATAGGGCAGATACGCAGTATTTT.

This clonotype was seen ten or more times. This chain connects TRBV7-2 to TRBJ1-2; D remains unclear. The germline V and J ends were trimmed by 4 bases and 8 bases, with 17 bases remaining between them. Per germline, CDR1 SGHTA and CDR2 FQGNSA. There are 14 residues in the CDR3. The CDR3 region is CASSSPTAERGYTF. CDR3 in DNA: TGTGCCAGCAGCTCGCCCACCGCTGAGAGAGGCTACACCTTC.

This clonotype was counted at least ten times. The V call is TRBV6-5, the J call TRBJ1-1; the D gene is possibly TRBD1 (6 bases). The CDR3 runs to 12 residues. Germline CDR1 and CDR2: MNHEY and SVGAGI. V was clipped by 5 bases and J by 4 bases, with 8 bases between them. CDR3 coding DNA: TGTGCCAGCAGTCGGGACACCACTGAAGCTTTCTTT. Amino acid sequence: CASSRDTTEAFF.